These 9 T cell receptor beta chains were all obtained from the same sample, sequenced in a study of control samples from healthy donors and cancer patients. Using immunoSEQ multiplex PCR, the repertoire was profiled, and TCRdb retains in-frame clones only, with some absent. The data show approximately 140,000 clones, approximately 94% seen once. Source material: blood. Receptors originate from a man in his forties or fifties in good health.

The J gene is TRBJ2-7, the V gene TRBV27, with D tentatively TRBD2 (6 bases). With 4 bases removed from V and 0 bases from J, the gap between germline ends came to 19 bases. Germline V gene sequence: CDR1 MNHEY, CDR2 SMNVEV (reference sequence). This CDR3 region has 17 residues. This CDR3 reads CASSSTGTHRSSYEQYF. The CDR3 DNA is TGTGCCAGCAGTTCAACCGGGACTCACAGGAGCTCCTACGAGCAGTACTTC.

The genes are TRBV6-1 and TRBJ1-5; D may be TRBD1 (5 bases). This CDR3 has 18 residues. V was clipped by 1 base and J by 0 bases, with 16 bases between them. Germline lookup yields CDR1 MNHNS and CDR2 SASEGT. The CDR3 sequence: CASSEGMGTAYSNQPQHF. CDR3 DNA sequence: TGTGCCAGCAGTGAAGGTATGGGGACGGCCTATAGCAATCAGCCCCAGCATTTT.

The CDR3 loop is CASGRQGPYEQYF. DNA for the CDR3: TGTGCCAGCGGAAGACAGGGGCCCTACGAGCAGTACTTC. The chain links TRBV28 to TRBJ2-7; 8 bases are shared with TRBD1. The CDR3 contains 13 residues. With 8 bases clipped from V and 2 bases from J, the junction kept 5 bases outside the gene matches. Germline V gene sequence: CDR1 MDHEN, CDR2 SYDVKM.

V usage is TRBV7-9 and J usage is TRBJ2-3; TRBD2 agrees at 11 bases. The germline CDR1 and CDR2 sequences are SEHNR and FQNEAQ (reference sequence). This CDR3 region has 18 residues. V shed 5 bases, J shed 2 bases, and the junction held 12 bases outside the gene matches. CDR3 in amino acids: CASSRYLGTSGPTDTQYF. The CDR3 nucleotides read TGTGCCAGCAGCCGATACCTGGGGACTAGCGGACCCACAGATACGCAGTATTTT.

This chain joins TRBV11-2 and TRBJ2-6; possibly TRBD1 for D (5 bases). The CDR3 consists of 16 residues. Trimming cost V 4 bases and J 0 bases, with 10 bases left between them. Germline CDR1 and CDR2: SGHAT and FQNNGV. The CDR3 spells CASSSLQGSGANVLTF. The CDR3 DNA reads TGTGCCAGCAGCTCACTTCAGGGCTCTGGGGCCAACGTCCTGACTTTC.

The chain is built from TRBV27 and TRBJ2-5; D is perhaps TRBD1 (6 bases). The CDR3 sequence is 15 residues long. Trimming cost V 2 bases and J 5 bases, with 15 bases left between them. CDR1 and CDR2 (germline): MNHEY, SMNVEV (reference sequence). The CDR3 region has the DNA TGTGCCAGCAGTTTAGTACAGGGAAACATCGAGACCCAGTACTTC. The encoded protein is CASSLVQGNIETQYF.

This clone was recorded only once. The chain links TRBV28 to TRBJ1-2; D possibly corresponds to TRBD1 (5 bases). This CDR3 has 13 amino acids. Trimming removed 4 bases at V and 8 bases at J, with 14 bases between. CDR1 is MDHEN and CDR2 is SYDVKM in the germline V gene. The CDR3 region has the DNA TGTGCCAGCAGTTCCGACAGAGCTAGAGGCTACACCTTC. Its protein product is CASSSDRARGYTF.

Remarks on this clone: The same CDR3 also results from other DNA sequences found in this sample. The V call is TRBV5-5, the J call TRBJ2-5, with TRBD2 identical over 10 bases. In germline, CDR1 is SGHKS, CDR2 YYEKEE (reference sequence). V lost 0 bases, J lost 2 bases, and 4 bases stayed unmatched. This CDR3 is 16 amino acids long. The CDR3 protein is CASSLELAGIQETQYF. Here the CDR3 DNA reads TGTGCCAGCAGCTTGGAACTAGCGGGGATACAAGAGACCCAGTACTTC. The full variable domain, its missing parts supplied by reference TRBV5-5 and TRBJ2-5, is DAGVTQSPTHLIKTRGQQVTLRCSPISGHKSVSWYQQVLGQGPQFIFQYYEKEERGRGNFPDRFSARQFPNYSSELNVNALLLGDSALYLCASSLELAGIQETQYFGPGTRLLVL.

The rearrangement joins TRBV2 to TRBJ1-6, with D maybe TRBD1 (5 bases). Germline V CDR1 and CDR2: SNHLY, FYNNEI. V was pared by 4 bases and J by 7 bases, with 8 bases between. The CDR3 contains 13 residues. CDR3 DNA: TGTGCCAGCAGTGGCGACAGAAATTCACCCCTCCACTTT. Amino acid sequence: CASSGDRNSPLHF.